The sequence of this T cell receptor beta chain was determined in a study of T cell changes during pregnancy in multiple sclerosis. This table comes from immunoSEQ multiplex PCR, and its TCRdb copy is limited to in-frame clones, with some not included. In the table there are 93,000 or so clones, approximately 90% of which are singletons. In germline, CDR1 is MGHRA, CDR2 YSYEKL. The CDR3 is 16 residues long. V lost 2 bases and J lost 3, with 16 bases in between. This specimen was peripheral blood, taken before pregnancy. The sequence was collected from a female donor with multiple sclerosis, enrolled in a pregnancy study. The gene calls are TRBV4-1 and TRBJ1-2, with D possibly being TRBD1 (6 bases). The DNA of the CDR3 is TGCGCCAGCAGCCAAATAGGGCCAGGGGTGGACTATGGCTACACCTTC. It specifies CASSQIGPGVDYGYTF.